Listed here are 3 T cell receptor beta chains from one sample, sequenced in a study of blood T cell repertoires in COVID-19 (TCRdb year 2020). Receptor amplification or capture employed the immunoSEQ multiplex PCR assay. TCRdb took this table from immuneACCESS and kept in-frame rearrangements with V and J called. Such tables lack part of the clones; where checked against another copy, unresolved V genes explain under half of the gap, and the rest is unexplained. This sample holds 15,000 to 20,000 clones; about 88% were observed only once. The ten largest clones take up less than 20% of the sample. Sequenced sample: peripheral blood. Receptors were obtained from a man in his sixties or seventies with acute or convalescent COVID-19.

The chain is built from TRBV9 and TRBJ1-1; no clear D. V gave up 2 bases and J gave up 1 base, with 9 bases separating them. This CDR3 is built from 14 residues. Looked up from germline, CDR1 is SGDLS and CDR2 is YYNGEE. CDR3: CASSVVSSNTEAFF. The CDR3 DNA follows: TGTGCCAGCAGCGTCGTCAGTTCGAACACTGAAGCTTTCTTT.

V is TRBV10-3 and J is TRBJ2-1; perhaps TRBD1 as D (6 bases). The CDR3 has 13 amino acids. In germline, CDR1 is ENHRY, CDR2 SYGVKD. Trimming pared 0 bases from V and 10 bases from J, leaving 10 bases between. In DNA, the CDR3 is TGTGCCATCAGTGAGTCAACAGGGCGCGAGCAGTTCTTC. Encoded protein: CAISESTGREQFF.

The chain has TRBV5-1 and TRBJ1-1; 7 nucleotides line up with TRBD1. The CDR3 contains 15 residues. The germline V gene encodes CDR1 SGHRS and CDR2 YFSETQ. After removal of 4 bases from V and 2 bases from J, the junction contained 8 bases not matched to a gene. The CDR3 DNA follows: TGCGCCAGCAGCGTACAGGGGCCCGGTAACACTGAAGCTTTCTTT. It specifies CASSVQGPGNTEAFF.